The present T cell receptor beta chain was sequenced within a study of cytomegalovirus exposure and HLA in healthy donors. The CDR3 spans 17 residues. Losses at the gene ends were 4 bases for V and 3 bases for J; bases not matched to a gene: 9. The germline V gene encodes CDR1 SEHNR and CDR2 FQNEAQ (reference sequence). As to this clone: Its target is unknown.

Notes on the study in general: The tendency of first-cohort TCR clusters to co-occur in the 90 to 150 validation repertoires was the finding of a later analysis.

The table came from immunoSEQ multiplex PCR; TCRdb's copy has only in-frame clones and leaves some out. Altogether 350,000 or so clones are present, around 86% being singletons, with the ten largest covering around 0.84%. The rearrangement uses TRBV7-9 and TRBJ2-3; TRBD2 matches 11 bases. The receptor's source is a woman aged 18-29 years in good health and CMV-seronegative. Sequencing was done on a sample of PBMCs. The CDR3 region is CASSSLTTSGTTDTQYF. CDR3 coding DNA: TGTGCCAGCAGCTCCCTGACGACTAGCGGGACTACAGATACGCAGTATTTT.